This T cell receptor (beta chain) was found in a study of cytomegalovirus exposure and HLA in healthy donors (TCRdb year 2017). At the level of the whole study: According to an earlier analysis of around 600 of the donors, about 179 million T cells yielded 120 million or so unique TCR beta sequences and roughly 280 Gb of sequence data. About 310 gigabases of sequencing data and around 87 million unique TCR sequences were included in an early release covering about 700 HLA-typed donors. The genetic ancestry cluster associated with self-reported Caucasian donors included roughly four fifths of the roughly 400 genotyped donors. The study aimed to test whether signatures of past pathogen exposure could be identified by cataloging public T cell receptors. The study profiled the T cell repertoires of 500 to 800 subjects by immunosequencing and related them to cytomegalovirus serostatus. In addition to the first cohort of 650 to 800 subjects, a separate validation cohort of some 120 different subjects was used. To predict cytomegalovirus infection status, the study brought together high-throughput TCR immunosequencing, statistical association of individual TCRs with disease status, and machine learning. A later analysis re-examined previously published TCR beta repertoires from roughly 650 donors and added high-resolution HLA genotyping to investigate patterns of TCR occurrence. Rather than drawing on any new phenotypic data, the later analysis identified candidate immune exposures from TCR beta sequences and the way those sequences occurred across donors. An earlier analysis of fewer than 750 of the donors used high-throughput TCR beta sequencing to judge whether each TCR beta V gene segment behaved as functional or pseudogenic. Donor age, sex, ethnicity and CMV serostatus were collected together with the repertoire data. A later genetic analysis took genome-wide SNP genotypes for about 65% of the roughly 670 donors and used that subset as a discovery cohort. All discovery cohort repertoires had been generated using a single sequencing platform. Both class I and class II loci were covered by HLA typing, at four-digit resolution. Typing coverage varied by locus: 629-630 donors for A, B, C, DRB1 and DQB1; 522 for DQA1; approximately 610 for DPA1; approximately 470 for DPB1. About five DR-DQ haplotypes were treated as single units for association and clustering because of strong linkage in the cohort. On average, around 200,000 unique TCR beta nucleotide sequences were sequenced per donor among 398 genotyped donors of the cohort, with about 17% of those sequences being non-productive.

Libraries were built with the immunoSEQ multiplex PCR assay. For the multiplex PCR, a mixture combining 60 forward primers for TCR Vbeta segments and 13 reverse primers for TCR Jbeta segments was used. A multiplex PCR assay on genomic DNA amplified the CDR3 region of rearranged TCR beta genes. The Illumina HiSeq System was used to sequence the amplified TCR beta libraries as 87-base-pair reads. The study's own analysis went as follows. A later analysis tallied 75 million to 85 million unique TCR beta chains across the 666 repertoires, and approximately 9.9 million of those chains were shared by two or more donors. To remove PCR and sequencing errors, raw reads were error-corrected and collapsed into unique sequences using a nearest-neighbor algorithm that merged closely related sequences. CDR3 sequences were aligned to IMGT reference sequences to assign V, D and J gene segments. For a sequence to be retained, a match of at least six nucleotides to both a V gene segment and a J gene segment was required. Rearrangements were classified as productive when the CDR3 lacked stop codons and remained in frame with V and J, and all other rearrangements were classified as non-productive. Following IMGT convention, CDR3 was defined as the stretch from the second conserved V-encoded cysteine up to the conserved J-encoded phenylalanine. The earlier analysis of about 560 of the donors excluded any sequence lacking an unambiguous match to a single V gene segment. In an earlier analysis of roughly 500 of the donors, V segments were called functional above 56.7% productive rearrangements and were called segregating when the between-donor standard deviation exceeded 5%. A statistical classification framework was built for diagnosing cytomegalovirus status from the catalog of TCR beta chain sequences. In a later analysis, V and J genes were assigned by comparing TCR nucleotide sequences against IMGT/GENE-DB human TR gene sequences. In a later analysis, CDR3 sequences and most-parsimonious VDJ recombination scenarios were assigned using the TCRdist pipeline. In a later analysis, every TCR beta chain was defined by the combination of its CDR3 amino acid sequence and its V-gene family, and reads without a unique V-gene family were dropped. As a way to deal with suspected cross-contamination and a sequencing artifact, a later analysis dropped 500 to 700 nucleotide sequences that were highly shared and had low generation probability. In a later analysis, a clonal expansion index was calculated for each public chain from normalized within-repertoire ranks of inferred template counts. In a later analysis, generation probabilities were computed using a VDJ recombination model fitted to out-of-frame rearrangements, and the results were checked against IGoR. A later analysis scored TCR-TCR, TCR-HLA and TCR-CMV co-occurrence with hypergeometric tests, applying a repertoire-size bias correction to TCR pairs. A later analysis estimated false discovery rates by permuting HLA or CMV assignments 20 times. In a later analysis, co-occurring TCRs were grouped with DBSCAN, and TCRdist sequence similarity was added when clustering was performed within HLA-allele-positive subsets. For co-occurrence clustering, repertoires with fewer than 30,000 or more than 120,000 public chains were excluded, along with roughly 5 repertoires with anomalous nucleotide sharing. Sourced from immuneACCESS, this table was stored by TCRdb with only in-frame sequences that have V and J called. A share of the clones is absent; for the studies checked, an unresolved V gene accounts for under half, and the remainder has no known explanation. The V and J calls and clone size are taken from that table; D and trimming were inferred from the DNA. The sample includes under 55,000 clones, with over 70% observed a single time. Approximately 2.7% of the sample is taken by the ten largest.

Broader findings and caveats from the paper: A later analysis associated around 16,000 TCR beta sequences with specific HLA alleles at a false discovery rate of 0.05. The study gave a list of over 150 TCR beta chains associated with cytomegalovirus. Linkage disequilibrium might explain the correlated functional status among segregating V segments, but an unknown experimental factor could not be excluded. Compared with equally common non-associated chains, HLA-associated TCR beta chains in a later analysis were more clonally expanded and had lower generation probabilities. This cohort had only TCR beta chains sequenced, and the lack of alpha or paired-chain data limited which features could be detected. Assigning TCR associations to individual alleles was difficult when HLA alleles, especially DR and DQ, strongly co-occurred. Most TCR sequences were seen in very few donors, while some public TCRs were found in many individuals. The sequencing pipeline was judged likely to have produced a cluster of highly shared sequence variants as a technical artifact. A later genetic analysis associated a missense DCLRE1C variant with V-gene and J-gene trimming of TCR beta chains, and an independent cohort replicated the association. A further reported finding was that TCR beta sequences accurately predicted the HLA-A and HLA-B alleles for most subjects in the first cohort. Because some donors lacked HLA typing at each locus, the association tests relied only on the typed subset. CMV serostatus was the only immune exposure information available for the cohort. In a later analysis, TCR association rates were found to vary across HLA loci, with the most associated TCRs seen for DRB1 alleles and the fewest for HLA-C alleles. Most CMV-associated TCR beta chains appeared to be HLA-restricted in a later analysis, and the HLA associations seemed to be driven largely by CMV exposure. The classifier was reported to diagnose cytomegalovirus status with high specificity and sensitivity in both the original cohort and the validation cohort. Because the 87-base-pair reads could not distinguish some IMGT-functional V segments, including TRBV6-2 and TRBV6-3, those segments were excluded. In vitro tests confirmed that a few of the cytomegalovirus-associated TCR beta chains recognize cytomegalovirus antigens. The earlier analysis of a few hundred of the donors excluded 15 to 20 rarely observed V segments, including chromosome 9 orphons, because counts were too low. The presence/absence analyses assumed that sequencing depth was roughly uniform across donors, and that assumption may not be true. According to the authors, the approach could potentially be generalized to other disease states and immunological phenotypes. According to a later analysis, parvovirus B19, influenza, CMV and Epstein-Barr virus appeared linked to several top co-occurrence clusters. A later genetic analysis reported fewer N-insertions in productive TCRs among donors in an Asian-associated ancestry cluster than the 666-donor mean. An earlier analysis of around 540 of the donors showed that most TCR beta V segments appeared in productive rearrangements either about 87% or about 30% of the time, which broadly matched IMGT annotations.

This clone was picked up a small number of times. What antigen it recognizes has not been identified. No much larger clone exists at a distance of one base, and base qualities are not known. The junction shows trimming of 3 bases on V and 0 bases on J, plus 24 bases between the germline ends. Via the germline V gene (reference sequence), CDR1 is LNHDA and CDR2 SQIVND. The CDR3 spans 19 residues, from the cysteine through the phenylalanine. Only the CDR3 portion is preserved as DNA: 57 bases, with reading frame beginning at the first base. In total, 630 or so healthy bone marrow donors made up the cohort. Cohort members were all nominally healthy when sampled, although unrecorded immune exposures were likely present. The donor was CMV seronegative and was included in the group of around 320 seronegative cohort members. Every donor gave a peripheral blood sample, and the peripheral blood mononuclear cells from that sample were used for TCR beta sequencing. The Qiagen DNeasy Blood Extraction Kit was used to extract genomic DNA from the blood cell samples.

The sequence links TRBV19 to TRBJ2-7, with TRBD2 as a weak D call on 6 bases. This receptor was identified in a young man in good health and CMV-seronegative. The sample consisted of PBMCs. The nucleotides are TGTGCCAGTAGTATGCTGCCCCTGGCCAGCGGGCTTAGCTCCTACGAGCAGTACTTC. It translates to CASSMLPLASGLSSYEQYF.